The rows below give T cell receptor beta chains drawn from one sample of a study of cytomegalovirus exposure and HLA in healthy donors. Profiling relied on immunoSEQ multiplex PCR, and the TCRdb table lists in-frame clones only, not all of them. The profile shows tens of thousands of clones, 65% to 85% of them singletons. The specimen sequenced was PBMCs. Receptor source: a man aged 25 to 40 in good health and CMV-seronegative. CDR3s include the opening cysteine and the closing phenylalanine or tryptophan. The order of the fields is D gene, V gene, clone size, J gene, CDR3 protein, CDR3 DNA. D genes are given only for firm matches. Clone sizes are given selectively: once, few, many, or a class where the clone is expanded.

D gene: NA
V gene: TRBV28
clone size: NA
J gene: TRBJ1-5
CDR3 protein: CASSFEGLPVKPQHF
CDR3 DNA: TGTGCCAGCAGTTTTGAGGGACTTCCCGTGAAGCCCCAGCATTTT

D gene: TRBD1
V gene: TRBV5-1
clone size: few
J gene: TRBJ2-1
CDR3 protein: CASSIGTVNNEQFF
CDR3 DNA: TGCGCCAGCAGCATCGGGACAGTTAACAATGAGCAGTTCTTC

D gene: NA
V gene: TRBV28
clone size: NA
J gene: TRBJ1-2
CDR3 protein: CACIGGQGPNYGYTF
CDR3 DNA: TGTGCCTGTATCGGCGGACAAGGACCTAACTATGGCTACACCTTC

D gene: NA
V gene: TRBV4-3
clone size: NA
J gene: TRBJ2-2
CDR3 protein: CASSPLAPGELFF
CDR3 DNA: TGCGCCAGCAGCCCACTAGCTCCCGGGGAGCTGTTTTTT

D gene: NA
V gene: TRBV28
clone size: NA
J gene: TRBJ1-2
CDR3 protein: CASSFPPGDGYTF
CDR3 DNA: TGTGCCAGCAGTTTCCCTCCAGGCGATGGCTACACCTTC

D gene: NA
V gene: TRBV11-2
clone size: NA
J gene: TRBJ2-5
CDR3 protein: CASGDPGKAETQYF
CDR3 DNA: TGTGCCAGCGGCGACCCAGGGAAGGCAGAGACCCAGTACTTC

D gene: TRBD1
V gene: TRBV5-1
clone size: NA
J gene: TRBJ1-2
CDR3 protein: CASSGTGKNYGYTF
CDR3 DNA: TGCGCCAGCAGCGGGACAGGAAAAAACTATGGCTACACCTTC

D gene: NA
V gene: TRBV4-3
clone size: few
J gene: TRBJ1-1
CDR3 protein: CASSQTGNTEAFF
CDR3 DNA: TGCGCCAGCAGCCAAACAGGGAACACTGAAGCTTTCTTT

D gene: NA
V gene: TRBV7-9
clone size: NA
J gene: TRBJ1-1
CDR3 protein: CASSLGMNTEAFF
CDR3 DNA: TGTGCCAGCAGCTTAGGTATGAACACTGAAGCTTTCTTT

D gene: NA
V gene: TRBV6-6
clone size: NA
J gene: TRBJ1-3
CDR3 protein: CASSYTTGNGNTIYF
CDR3 DNA: TGTGCCAGCAGTTACACGACAGGAAACGGAAACACCATATATTTT

D gene: NA
V gene: TRBV28
clone size: NA
J gene: TRBJ2-6
CDR3 protein: CASSRFSGSGANVLTF
CDR3 DNA: TGTGCCAGCAGTCGGTTTTCAGGGTCTGGGGCCAACGTCCTGACTTTC